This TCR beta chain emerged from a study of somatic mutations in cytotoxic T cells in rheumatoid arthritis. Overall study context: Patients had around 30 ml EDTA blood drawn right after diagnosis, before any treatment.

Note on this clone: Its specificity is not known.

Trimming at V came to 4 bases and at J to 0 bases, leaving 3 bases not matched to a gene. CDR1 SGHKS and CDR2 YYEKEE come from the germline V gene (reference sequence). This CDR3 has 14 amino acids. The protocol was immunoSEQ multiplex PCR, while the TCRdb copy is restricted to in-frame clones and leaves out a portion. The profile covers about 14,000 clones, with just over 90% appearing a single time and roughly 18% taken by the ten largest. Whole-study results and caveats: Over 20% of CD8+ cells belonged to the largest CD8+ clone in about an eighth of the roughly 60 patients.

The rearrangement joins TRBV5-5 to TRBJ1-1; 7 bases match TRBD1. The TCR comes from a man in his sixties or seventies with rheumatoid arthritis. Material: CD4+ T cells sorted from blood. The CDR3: CASSQQGMNTEAFF. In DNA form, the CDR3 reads TGTGCCAGCAGCCAACAGGGGATGAACACTGAAGCTTTCTTT.